Shown below are 23 T cell receptor beta chains from a single sample sequenced in a study of blood T cell repertoires in COVID-19. Generated by immunoSEQ multiplex PCR, the TCRdb table keeps only in-frame clones and is missing some. The sample consists of about 190,000 clones, nearly 90% of them appearing once. Sequencing was performed on peripheral blood. The receptors were gathered from a woman aged 40 to 49 who had recovered from COVID-19.

The chain is built from TRBV11-3 and TRBJ2-1; 7 bases agree with TRBD1. This CDR3 region has 14 residues. From germline, CDR1 is SGHNT and CDR2 YENEEA. V gave up 3 bases and J gave up 6 bases; unmatched junction bases: 5. The CDR3 here is CASSLGTASNEQFF. The CDR3 region has the DNA TGTGCCAGCAGCTTGGGGACAGCAAGCAATGAGCAGTTCTTC.

The J gene is TRBJ2-7, the V gene TRBV5-6; 10 bases map to TRBD1. Germline lookup yields CDR1 SGHDT and CDR2 YYEEEE. V dropped 3 bases and J dropped 3; count of bases not matched to a gene: 6. CDR3 size: 15 residues. CDR3 coding DNA: TGTGCCAGCAGCTCCTGGACAGGGGGTTTCTACGAGCAGTACTTC. Protein: CASSSWTGGFYEQYF.

This clone has only one observation. The gene calls are TRBV30 and TRBJ1-4; D uncertain. Germline V gives CDR1 GTSNPN, CDR2 SVGIG (reference sequence). The CDR3 loop spans 16 amino acids. V was clipped by 2 bases and J by 4 bases, with 17 bases between them. In DNA form, the CDR3 reads TGTGCCTGGAGTATCCCCACGAGAAGTAGTAATGAAAAACTGTTTTTT. Amino acid sequence: CAWSIPTRSSNEKLFF.

The chain uses TRBV4-1 and TRBJ2-7; 12 bases are shared with TRBD2. Germline CDR1 is MGHRA and CDR2 is YSYEKL. The CDR3 loop spans 18 amino acids. V was pared by 1 base and J by 0 bases, with 7 bases of the junction left unmatched. Written as DNA, the CDR3 is TGCGCCAGCAGCCAAGGGCTAGCGGGAGGGGCAAGCTCCTACGAGCAGTACTTC. Protein: CASSQGLAGGASSYEQYF.

The J gene is TRBJ2-2, the V gene TRBV16, with 14 bases aligning to TRBD2. From germline, CDR1 is KGHSY and CDR2 FQNENV. J was trimmed by 3 bases and V by 10 bases; bases with no gene match: 10. CDR3 length equals 17 residues. The CDR3 bases are TGTGCCACCCGCGGGACTAGCGGGAGTTTGGACACCGGGGAGCTGTTTTTT. It is translated as CATRGTSGSLDTGELFF.

V gene TRBV6-5 combines with J gene TRBJ1-1; D is possibly TRBD1 (6 bases). This CDR3 region has 15 residues. Trimming left V 6 bases short and J 2 bases short, with 16 bases between. Germline assignment: CDR1 MNHEY and CDR2 SVGAGI. The CDR3 DNA reads as TGTGCCAGCAGGACGAGGACAGTATTCAACACTGAAGCTTTCTTT. It specifies CASRTRTVFNTEAFF.

The chain links TRBV24-1 to TRBJ2-3; D uncertain. CDR3 size: 14 residues. V was clipped by 4 bases and J by 1 base, with 8 bases between them. Germline CDR1 is KGHDR and CDR2 is SFDVKD. In nucleotides, the CDR3 is TGTGCCACCAGTGAGTCCGGTGGCACAGATACGCAGTATTTT. Its protein is CATSESGGTDTQYF.

The chain is built from TRBV7-2 and TRBJ2-5; the match to TRBD2 covers 11 bases. The V segment lost 5 bases and the J segment 2 bases; nucleotides outside the gene matches: 7. The germline V gene encodes CDR1 SGHTA and CDR2 FQGNSA. The CDR3 runs 16 residues. The CDR3, as DNA: TGTGCCAGCAGCCGCGGACTAGCGGGCTTACAAGAGACCCAGTACTTC. Translation gives CASSRGLAGLQETQYF.

This chain links TRBV7-2 with TRBJ2-5; 7 positions agree with TRBD1. CDR1 and CDR2 from the germline V gene are SGHTA and FQGNSA. The CDR3 runs to 15 residues. V lost 4 bases to trimming and J lost 2 bases; unmatched junction nucleotides: 7. The CDR3 DNA follows: TGTGCCAGCAGCTCCAGACAGGGCGGGCAAGAGACCCAGTACTTC. It specifies CASSSRQGGQETQYF.

J is TRBJ1-6 and V is TRBV4-1; D is perhaps TRBD1 (5 bases). V lost 5 bases to trimming and J lost 8 bases, with 19 bases between them. The CDR3 consists of 16 residues. CDR1 is MGHRA and CDR2 is YSYEKL in the germline V gene. CDR3 DNA: TGCGCCAGCAGCTCGTCTCGGGGGAGGGGTCATTCACCCCTCCACTTT. Translation: CASSSSRGRGHSPLHF.

The chain is built from TRBV27 and TRBJ2-7, with 13 bases identical to TRBD2. Germline V gives CDR1 MNHEY, CDR2 SMNVEV (reference sequence). The CDR3 has 15 residues. Trimming removed 10 bases from V and 2 bases from J; junction bases left unmatched: 8. CDR3 in DNA: TGTGCCACCCAAGGACTAGCGGGGGCCACCTACGAGCAGTACTTC. It encodes CATQGLAGATYEQYF.

The chain employs TRBV5-5 and TRBJ1-6, with a tentative D call TRBD1 (6 bases). The CDR3 sequence is 15 residues long. V was clipped by 7 bases and J by 5 bases, with 16 bases between them. Germline-derived CDR1 and CDR2 are SGHKS and YYEKEE (reference sequence). CDR3 protein: CASGRQASNNSPLHF. CDR3 DNA: TGTGCCAGCGGACGACAGGCCTCTAATAATTCACCCCTCCACTTT.

The chain carries TRBV27 and TRBJ2-1; 7 bases are a match to TRBD2. V was clipped by 5 bases and J by 2 bases; unmatched bases: 18. This CDR3 contains 19 residues. CDR1 is MNHEY, CDR2 SMNVEV, per germline (reference sequence). CDR3 bases: TGTGCCAGCAGTCGCAGGGCGCCCGACACCGGACTAGCCTACAATGAGCAGTTCTTC. Translating gives CASSRRAPDTGLAYNEQFF.

This chain uses TRBV14 with TRBJ2-7; the match to TRBD2 covers 9 bases. The CDR3 is 14 residues long. The germline V gene has CDR1 SGHDN and CDR2 FVKESK. V was pared by 2 bases and J by 10 bases, with 9 bases of the junction left unmatched. CDR3 sequence (DNA): TGTGCCAGCAGCCAACTGGAGGCGGGAGGGCTACAGTACTTC. Translation: CASSQLEAGGLQYF.

This chain uses TRBV7-9 with TRBJ2-2; 9 positions match TRBD2. Losses at the gene ends were 5 bases for V and 9 bases for J; bases not matched to a gene: 7. Per the germline V gene, CDR1 is SEHNR and CDR2 is FQNEAQ (reference sequence). The CDR3 spans 14 residues. The DNA for the CDR3 is TGTGCCAGCAGCCCACGGACTAGCGTACGGGAGCTGTTTTTT. Its translation is CASSPRTSVRELFF.

The table lists this clone with a count of one. CDR3 residues: CASRTSGRSNEQFF. The CDR3 DNA follows: TGTGCCAGCAGGACTAGCGGGAGGTCTAATGAGCAGTTCTTC. The J gene is TRBJ2-1, the V gene TRBV13; TRBD2 agrees at 13 bases. Unmatched junction bases numbered 3, after V lost 6 bases and J lost 7 bases. Germline assignment: CDR1 PRHDT and CDR2 FYEKMQ (reference sequence). The length of the CDR3 is 14 residues.

The chain couples TRBV28 to TRBJ1-2, with no clear D. This CDR3 spans 17 amino acids. Deletions cut 5 bases from V and 0 bases from J, with 19 bases between. The germline CDR1 and CDR2 sequences are MDHEN and SYDVKM. The chain's CDR3 is CASSGLPMGLSNYGYTF. The CDR3 coding sequence is TGTGCCAGCAGTGGACTCCCCATGGGCCTCTCTAACTATGGCTACACCTTC.

This rearrangement joins TRBV5-1 to TRBJ1-4, with 9 nucleotides matching TRBD1. Per germline, CDR1 SGHRS and CDR2 YFSETQ. The CDR3 is 15 amino acids. Trimming at V came to 7 bases and at J to 7 bases, leaving 11 bases not matched to a gene. CDR3 protein: CASRRTGEVGEKLFF. In DNA form, the CDR3 reads TGCGCCAGCCGAAGGACAGGGGAGGTTGGTGAAAAACTGTTTTTT.

V gene TRBV5-5 combines with J gene TRBJ2-5; D is perhaps TRBD1 (6 bases). The V gene lost 3 bases and the J gene lost 2 bases, with 11 bases spanning the gap. Germline V gene lookup returns CDR1 SGHKS and CDR2 YYEKEE (reference sequence). CDR3 size: 14 residues. CDR3 sequence reads: CASSWTAIQETQYF. The CDR3 region has the DNA TGTGCCAGCAGCTGGACAGCGATACAAGAGACCCAGTACTTC.

The chain recombines TRBV20-1 with TRBJ2-3; maybe TRBD1 (7 bases). Trimming took 3 bases from V and 2 from J, leaving 12 bases between them. The CDR3 totals 14 residues. Per germline, CDR1 DFQATT and CDR2 SNEGSKA (reference sequence). This CDR3 reads CSASQGGDTDTQYF. The CDR3, as DNA: TGCAGTGCTAGTCAGGGGGGAGACACAGATACGCAGTATTTT.

The V gene is TRBV3-1 (or the pseudogene TRBV3-2), the J gene TRBJ2-3; D uncertain. There are 13 residues in the CDR3. Per germline, CDR1 LGHDT and CDR2 YNNKEL (reference sequence). The V end lost 4 bases, the J end lost 6 bases, and 11 bases lay between the germline ends. The CDR3: CASSPTPRDTQYF. For the CDR3, the DNA is TGTGCCAGCAGCCCGACCCCGCGGGATACGCAGTATTTT.

This clone was observed a single time. This chain uses TRBV6-5 with TRBJ1-1; D is unresolved. CDR1 MNHEY and CDR2 SVGAGI come from the germline V gene. V was shortened by 6 bases and J by 0 bases, with 5 bases between the two germline ends. This CDR3 contains 12 residues. CDR3 DNA sequence: TGTGCCAGCAGCTCGGTGAACACTGAAGCTTTCTTT. Translation gives CASSSVNTEAFF.

The chain couples TRBV7-3 to TRBJ1-1, with a tentative D call TRBD1 (6 bases). V lost 5 bases to trimming and J lost 1 base, with 8 bases between them. There are 13 residues in the CDR3. CDR1 SGHTA and CDR2 FQGTGA come from the germline V gene. CDR3 sequence (DNA): TGTGCCAGCAGCGTGGACAGGAACACTGAAGCTTTCTTT. Protein sequence: CASSVDRNTEAFF.